This T cell receptor (beta chain) was profiled in a study of identical twins. Unmatched junction bases numbered 4, after V lost 2 bases and J lost 5 bases. The CDR3 consists of 15 residues. The germline gives CDR1 LGHDT, CDR2 YNNKEL (reference sequence). TCRdb redid the calling of the 5' RACE reads with MiXCR, one entry per CDR3 protein. The sample includes 500,000 to 700,000 distinct CDR3 sequences, under 8.5% of them seen just once. This clonotype came up a few times. These data were also filed under a second study, of yellow fever vaccine responses in identical twins.

V usage is TRBV3-1 and J usage is TRBJ2-1; 9 nucleotides agree with TRBD2. Sequences were obtained from PBMCs. This sequence was found in a woman aged 18 to 35 in good health. CDR3 amino acids: CASSQPGTSNNEQFF. The CDR3 DNA is TGTGCCAGCAGCCAACCCGGGACTAGCAACAATGAGCAGTTCTTC.